This paragraph covers one TCR beta chain sequence. The antigen is unknown. The sample originates from a study of OX40 agonist ivuxolimab in advanced cancers. Study background: Every patient in dose escalation had hepatocellular carcinoma, melanoma, renal cell or head and neck cancer. Study-level results: Relatively little clonal expansion, among the lowest observed, appeared in partial responders at 0.1-3.0 mg/kg. Antigens targeted by the expanded peripheral T cells were not determined.

Exclusion applied to patients with autoimmune disease history or systemic immunosuppression. Data came from immunoSEQ multiplex PCR; TCRdb stores just in-frame clones and leaves some out. This table has more than 9,500 clones, about 85% appearing once. Trimming stripped 6 bases from V and 7 bases from J, with 18 bases between. The V gene's germline CDR1 is MNHEY and CDR2 SVGAGI. CDR3 size: 14 residues. The source of this sequence is an adult with an advanced solid tumor such as melanoma, head and neck, liver or kidney cancer. The source material was CD4+ or CD8+ T cells sorted from blood, sampled in a trial of the OX40 agonist ivuxolimab. The chain carries TRBV6-5 and TRBJ1-1, with no clear D. The CDR3 DNA is TGTGCCAGCAGCTCCCTTCCAGGACCCGATGAAGCTTTCTTT. Its translation: CASSSLPGPDEAFF.